This T cell receptor delta chain comes out of a study of γδ T cells in repeated Plasmodium falciparum infection. Study observations and caveats: Vdelta2-negative gammadelta repertoires appeared less diverse and less shared in Malian than Australian children. Repeated controlled infections reportedly drove waves of new clonotype selection in Vdelta2-negative, mostly Vdelta1+, gammadelta repertoires. Vgamma9/Vdelta2+ T cells showed a stable polyclonal repertoire with shared TCRgamma sequences.

This clone came up a few times. As yet, its antigen is unknown. TCRdb pairs this DNA with a much larger clone's protein that differs at residue 16, likely a read error; the protein shown was translated from the DNA. TCRdb re-called clones from the multiplex PCR reads using CATT. The sample has 75,000 to 100,000 delta-chain clones; over 1.3% are singletons. Gammadelta T cells were flow-sorted from PBMC into Vgamma9/Vdelta2+ and Vdelta2-negative populations for bulk analysis. V was pared by 0 bases and J by 3 bases, with 31 bases between. CDR1 is GEAIGNYY, CDR2 EKD, per germline. The CDR3 runs to 21 residues.

The sample taken for sequencing was gamma-delta T cells from blood. The V call is TRDV2, the J call TRDJ1; D is uncertain. The origin of this receptor is a pool of human donors (malaria-infected and uninfected, not separated). The chain's CDR3 is CACDTVPVGDKGQEYADKLIF. The DNA of the CDR3 is TGTGCCTGTGACACCGTGCCGGTGGGTGATAAAGGGCAGGAGTACGCCGATAAACTCATCTTT.